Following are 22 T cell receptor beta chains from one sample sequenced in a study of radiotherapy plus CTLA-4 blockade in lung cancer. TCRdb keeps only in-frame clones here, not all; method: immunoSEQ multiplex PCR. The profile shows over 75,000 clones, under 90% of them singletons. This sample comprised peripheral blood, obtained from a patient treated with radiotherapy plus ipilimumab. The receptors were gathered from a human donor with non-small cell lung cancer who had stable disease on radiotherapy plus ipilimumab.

This CDR3 reads CASSLTSGGATDTQYF. The CDR3 nucleotides read TGTGCCAGCAGCTTGACTAGCGGGGGAGCCACAGATACGCAGTATTTT. The rearrangement joins TRBV7-2 to TRBJ2-3, with 12 bases lining up with TRBD2. The CDR3 sequence is 16 residues long. V was pared by 3 bases and J by 2 bases, with 3 bases of the junction left unmatched. CDR1 and CDR2 from the germline V gene are SGHTA and FQGNSA.

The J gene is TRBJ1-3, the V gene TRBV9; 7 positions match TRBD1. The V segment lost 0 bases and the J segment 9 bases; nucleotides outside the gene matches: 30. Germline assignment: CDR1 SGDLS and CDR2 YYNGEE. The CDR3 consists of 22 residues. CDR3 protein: CASSVAPRSPYSGTVSGVTIYF. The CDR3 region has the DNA TGTGCCAGCAGCGTAGCTCCCCGTAGCCCCTACTCCGGGACAGTCTCTGGAGTCACCATATATTTT.

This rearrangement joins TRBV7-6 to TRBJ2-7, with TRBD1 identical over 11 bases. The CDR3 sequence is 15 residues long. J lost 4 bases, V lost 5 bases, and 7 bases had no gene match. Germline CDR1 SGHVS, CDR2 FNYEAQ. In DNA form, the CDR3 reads TGTGCCAGCAGCAAAGGGGGACAGGGGGTATACGAGCAGTACTTC. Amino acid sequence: CASSKGGQGVYEQYF.

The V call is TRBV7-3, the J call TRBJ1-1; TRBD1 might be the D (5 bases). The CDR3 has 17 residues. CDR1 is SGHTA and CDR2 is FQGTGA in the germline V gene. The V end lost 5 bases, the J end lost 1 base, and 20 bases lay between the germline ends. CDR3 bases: TGTGCCAGCAGCAAAACGGGACCGCTCCTTGGGAACACTGAAGCTTTCTTT. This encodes CASSKTGPLLGNTEAFF.

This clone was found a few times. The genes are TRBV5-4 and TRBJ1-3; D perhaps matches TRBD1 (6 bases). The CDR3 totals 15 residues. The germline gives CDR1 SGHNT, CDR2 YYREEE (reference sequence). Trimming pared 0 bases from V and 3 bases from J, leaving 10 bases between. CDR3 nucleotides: TGTGCCAGCAGCTTGGCAGGGGAAAGTGGAAACACCATATATTTT. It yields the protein CASSLAGESGNTIYF. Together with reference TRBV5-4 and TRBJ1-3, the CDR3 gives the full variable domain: ETGVTQSPTHLIKTRGQQVTLRCSSQSGHNTVSWYQQALGQGPQFIFQYYREEENGRGNFPPRFSGLQFPNYSSELNVNALELDDSALYLCASSLAGESGNTIYFGEGSWLTVV.

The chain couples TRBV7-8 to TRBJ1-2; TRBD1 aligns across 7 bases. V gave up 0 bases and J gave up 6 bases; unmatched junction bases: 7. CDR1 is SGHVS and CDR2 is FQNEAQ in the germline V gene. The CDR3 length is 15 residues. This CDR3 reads CASSLARTGKDGYTF. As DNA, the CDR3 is TGTGCCAGCAGCTTAGCCAGGACAGGCAAGGATGGCTACACCTTC.

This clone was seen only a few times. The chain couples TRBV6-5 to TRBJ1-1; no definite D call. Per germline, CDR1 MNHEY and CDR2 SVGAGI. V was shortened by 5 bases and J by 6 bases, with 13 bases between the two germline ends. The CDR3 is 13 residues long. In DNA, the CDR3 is TGTGCCAGCAGTGCGAGTAGGTCCGCTGAAGCTTTCTTT. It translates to CASSASRSAEAFF.

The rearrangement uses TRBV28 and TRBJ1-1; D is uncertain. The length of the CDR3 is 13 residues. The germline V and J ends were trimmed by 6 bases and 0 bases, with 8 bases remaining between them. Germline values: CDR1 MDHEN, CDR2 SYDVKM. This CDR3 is CASSTTMNTEAFF. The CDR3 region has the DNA TGTGCCAGCAGCACAACCATGAACACTGAAGCTTTCTTT.

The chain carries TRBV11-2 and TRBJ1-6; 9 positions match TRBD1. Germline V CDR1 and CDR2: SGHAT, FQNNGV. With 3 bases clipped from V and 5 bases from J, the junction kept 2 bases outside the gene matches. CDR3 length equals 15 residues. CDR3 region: CASSLGQGNNSPLHF. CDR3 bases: TGTGCCAGCAGCTTGGGACAGGGAAATAATTCACCCCTCCACTTT.

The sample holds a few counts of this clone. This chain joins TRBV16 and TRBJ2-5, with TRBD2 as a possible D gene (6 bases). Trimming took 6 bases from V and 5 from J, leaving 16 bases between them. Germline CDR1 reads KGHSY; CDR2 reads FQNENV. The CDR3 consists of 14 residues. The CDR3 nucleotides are TGTGCCAGCAGACCGACTGGGAGGAGGGAGACCCAGTACTTC. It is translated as CASRPTGRRETQYF.

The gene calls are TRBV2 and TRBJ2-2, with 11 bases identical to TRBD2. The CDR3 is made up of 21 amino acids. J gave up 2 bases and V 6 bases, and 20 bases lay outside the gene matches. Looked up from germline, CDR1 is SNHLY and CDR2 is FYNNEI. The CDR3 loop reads CASRIAPSGGLAELNTGELFF. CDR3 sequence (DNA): TGTGCCAGCAGAATTGCCCCTTCAGGGGGACTAGCGGAACTAAACACCGGGGAGCTGTTTTTT.

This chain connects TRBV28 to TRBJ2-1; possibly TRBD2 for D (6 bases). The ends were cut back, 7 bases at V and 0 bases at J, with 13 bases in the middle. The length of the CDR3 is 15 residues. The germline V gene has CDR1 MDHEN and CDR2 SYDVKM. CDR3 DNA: TGTGCCAGCAATTATCGGGAGATCTCCTACAATGAGCAGTTCTTC. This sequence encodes CASNYREISYNEQFF.

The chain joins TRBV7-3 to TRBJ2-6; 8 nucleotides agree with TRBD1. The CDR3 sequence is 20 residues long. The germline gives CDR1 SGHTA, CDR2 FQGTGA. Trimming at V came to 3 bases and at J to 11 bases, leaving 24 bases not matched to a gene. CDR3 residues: CASSFPGGAAATGARDVLTF. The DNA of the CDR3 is TGTGCCAGCAGCTTCCCAGGGGGCGCCGCCGCTACGGGTGCCCGGGACGTCCTGACTTTC.

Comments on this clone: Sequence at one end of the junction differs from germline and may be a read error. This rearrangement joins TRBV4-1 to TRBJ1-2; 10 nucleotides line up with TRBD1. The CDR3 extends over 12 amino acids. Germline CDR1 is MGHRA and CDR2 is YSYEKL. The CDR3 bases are TGCGCCAGCAGCCAAGGGGGACAGGGGATAATTTGG. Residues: CASSQGGQGIIW.

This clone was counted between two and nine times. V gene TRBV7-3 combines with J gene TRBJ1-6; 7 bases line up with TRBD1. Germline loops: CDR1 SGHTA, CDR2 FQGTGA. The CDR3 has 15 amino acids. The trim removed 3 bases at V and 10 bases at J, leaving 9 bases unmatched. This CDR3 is CASSFSVTGRSPLHF. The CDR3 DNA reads TGTGCCAGCAGCTTCTCCGTGACAGGGAGGTCACCCCTCCACTTT.

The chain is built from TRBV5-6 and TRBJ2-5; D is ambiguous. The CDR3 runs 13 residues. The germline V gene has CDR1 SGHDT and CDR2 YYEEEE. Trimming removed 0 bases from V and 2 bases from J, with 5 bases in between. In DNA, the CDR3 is TGTGCCAGCAGCTTGGTTAGGCAAGAGACCCAGTACTTC. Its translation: CASSLVRQETQYF. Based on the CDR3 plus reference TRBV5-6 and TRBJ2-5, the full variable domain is DAGVTQSPTHLIKTRGQQVTLRCSPKSGHDTVSWYQQALGQGPQFIFQYYEEEERQRGNFPDRFSGHQFPNYSSELNVNALLLGDSALYLCASSLVRQETQYFGPGTRLLVL.

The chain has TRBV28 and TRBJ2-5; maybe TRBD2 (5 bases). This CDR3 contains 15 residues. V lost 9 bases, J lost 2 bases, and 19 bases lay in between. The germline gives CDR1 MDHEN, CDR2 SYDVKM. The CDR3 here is CASRSTGVRQETQYF. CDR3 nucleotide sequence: TGTGCCAGTCGATCGACCGGGGTCAGACAAGAGACCCAGTACTTC.

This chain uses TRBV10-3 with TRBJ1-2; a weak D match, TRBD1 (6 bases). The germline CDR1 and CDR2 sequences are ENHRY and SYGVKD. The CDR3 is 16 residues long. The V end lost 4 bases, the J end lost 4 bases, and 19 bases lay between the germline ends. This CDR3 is CAISGGTTGDTYGYTF. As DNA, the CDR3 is TGTGCCATCAGTGGGGGGACAACGGGGGACACCTATGGCTACACCTTC.

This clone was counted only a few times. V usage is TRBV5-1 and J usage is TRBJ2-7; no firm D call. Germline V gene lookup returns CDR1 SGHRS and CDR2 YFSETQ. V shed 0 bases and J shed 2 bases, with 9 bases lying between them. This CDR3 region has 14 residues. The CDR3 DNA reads TGCGCCAGCAGCTTGGGTCCACGGACCTACGAGCAGTACTTC. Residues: CASSLGPRTYEQYF.

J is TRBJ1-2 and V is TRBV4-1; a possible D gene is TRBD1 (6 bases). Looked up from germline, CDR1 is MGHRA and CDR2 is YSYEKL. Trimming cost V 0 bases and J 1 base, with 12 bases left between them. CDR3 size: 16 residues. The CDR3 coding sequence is TGCGCCAGCAGCCAAGAGGTCACAGGGATTAACTATGGCTACACCTTC. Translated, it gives CASSQEVTGINYGYTF.

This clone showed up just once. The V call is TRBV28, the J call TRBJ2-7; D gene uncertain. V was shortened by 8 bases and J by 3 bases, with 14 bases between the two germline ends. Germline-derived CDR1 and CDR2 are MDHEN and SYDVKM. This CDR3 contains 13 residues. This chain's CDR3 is CASYERNFYEQYF. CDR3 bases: TGTGCCAGCTATGAACGGAACTTCTACGAGCAGTACTTC.

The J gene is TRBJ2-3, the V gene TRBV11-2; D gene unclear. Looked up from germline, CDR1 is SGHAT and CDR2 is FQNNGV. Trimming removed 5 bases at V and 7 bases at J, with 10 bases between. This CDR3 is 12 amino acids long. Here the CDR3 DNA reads TGTGCCAGCAGCAGCATTGTATATACGCAGTATTTT. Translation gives CASSSIVYTQYF.